This T cell receptor (beta chain) was sequenced during a study of cytotoxic CD8 clonotypes in ibrutinib-treated CLL. Study in general: The taking of response samples occurred after a median roughly 12 months of treatment, with a range of 6 to 36.

On this clone: Its antigen is currently unknown.

This table comes from immunoSEQ multiplex PCR, and its TCRdb copy is limited to in-frame clones, with some not included. The table includes hundreds of thousands of clones, about three quarters detected once. General study results and limits: Clonality showed a rise at ibrutinib response that reversed toward baseline at progression.

The authors obtained roughly 1.8 micrograms of genomic DNA from cryopreserved PBMCs for TCR beta libraries. Deletions cut 0 bases from V and 4 bases from J, with 10 bases between. The CDR3 covers 15 residues. Germline V gives CDR1 MGHRA, CDR2 YSYEKL. The genes are TRBV4-1 and TRBJ1-5; unclear D gene. This receptor was identified in a human donor with chronic lymphocytic leukemia. The sample was PBMCs, taken after 24 months of ibrutinib treatment. In nucleotides, the CDR3 is TGCGCCAGCAGCCAAGAGGCCCTGCTAAATCAGCCCCAGCATTTT. Translation gives CASSQEALLNQPQHF.